This TCR beta chain was recovered during a study of blood T cell repertoires in COVID-19. Study in general: Some COVID-19 samples were acute and others convalescent; all came from the United States, Italy and Spain. PBMCs, B-cell-depleted T cells, or T cells were the source of the cDNA or gDNA that made up the material.

The germline gives CDR1 SNHLY, CDR2 FYNNEI. With 6 bases removed from V and 3 bases from J, the gap between germline ends came to 14 bases. The CDR3 loop spans 14 amino acids. Original processing methods: Amplification of reference gene primers was used by the study to estimate nucleated cell counts. Here immunoSEQ multiplex PCR was the method, and the copy in TCRdb shows in-frame clones only, minus some. V and J calls and clone size are copied from that table; D and trimming were computed from the DNA. Counted here are about 270,000 clones, about nine tenths occurring once; the ten biggest clones make up approximately 2.2%.

The V gene is TRBV2, the J gene TRBJ1-2; D is unclear. The TCR originated in a middle-aged man with acute or convalescent COVID-19. The sample comprised peripheral blood. This CDR3 reads CASSSGPIDYGYTF. The CDR3, as DNA: TGTGCCAGCAGCAGCGGACCCATCGACTATGGCTACACCTTC.